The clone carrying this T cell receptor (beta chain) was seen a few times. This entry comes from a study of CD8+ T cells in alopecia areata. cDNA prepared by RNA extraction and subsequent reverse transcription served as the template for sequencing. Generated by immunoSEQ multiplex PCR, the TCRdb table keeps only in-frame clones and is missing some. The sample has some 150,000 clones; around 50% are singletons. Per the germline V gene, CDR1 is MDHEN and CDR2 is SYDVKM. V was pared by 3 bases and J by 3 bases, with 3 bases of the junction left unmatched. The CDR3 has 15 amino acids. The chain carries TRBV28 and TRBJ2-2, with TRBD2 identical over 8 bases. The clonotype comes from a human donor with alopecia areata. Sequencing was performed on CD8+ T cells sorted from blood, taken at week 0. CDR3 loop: CASSFRGGHTGELFF. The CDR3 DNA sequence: TGTGCCAGCAGTTTCCGGGGGGGCCACACCGGGGAGCTGTTTTTT. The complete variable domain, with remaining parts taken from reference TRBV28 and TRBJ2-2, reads DVKVTQSSRYLVKRTGEKVFLECVQDMDHENMFWYRQDPGLGLRLIYFSYDVKMKEKGDIPEGYSVSREKKERFSLILESASTNQTSMYLCASSFRGGHTGELFFGEGSRLTVL.